Listed here are 20 T cell receptor beta chains from one sample, sequenced in a study of blood T cell repertoires in COVID-19. Produced via immunoSEQ multiplex PCR; TCRdb's table is partial and in-frame only. Of around 280,000 clones in the sample, around 90% are singletons; the top ten hold roughly 1.6%. Material: PBMCs or T cells enriched from blood (not recorded which). These receptors all come from a woman between 18 and 29 years old with acute COVID-19.

This sequence joins TRBV19 and TRBJ1-4; TRBD1 is a possible D gene (5 bases). The CDR3 has 16 amino acids. Germline V lookup: CDR1 LNHDA, CDR2 SQIVND (reference sequence). V lost 3 bases and J 0 bases, leaving 11 bases between the germline ends. The CDR3 sequence is CASSIRGQATNEKLFF. CDR3 in DNA: TGTGCCAGTAGTATTCGTGGACAAGCAACTAATGAAAAACTGTTTTTT.

The V call is TRBV6-1, the J call TRBJ1-2; 8 bases agree with TRBD1. The CDR3 sequence is 14 residues long. V shed 2 bases, J shed 7 bases, and the junction held 6 bases outside the gene matches. The germline V gene encodes CDR1 MNHNS and CDR2 SASEGT. Here the CDR3 reads CASSERDRMSGYTF. The DNA for the CDR3 is TGTGCCAGCAGTGAAAGGGACAGGATGAGTGGCTACACCTTC.

The rearrangement links TRBV27 to TRBJ1-1; 8 bases match TRBD1. There are 15 residues in the CDR3. Losses at the gene ends were 5 bases for V and 6 bases for J; bases not matched to a gene: 11. CDR1 and CDR2 from the germline V gene are MNHEY and SMNVEV (reference sequence). The CDR3 DNA reads as TGTGCCAGCAGTCCCACCGGACAGGGAGGGTCTGAAGCTTTCTTT. It specifies CASSPTGQGGSEAFF.

The CDR3 sequence is CASSSGSPLHF. As DNA, the CDR3 is TGTGCCAGCAGTTCGGGTTCACCCCTCCACTTT. This chain links TRBV27 with TRBJ1-6; D ambiguous. Germline V gene sequence: CDR1 MNHEY, CDR2 SMNVEV (reference sequence). This CDR3 has 11 amino acids. The ends were cut back, 4 bases at V and 9 bases at J, with 4 bases in the middle.

The count of this clone is one. The V gene is TRBV6-5, the J gene TRBJ1-2, with D perhaps matching TRBD1 (6 bases). The V end lost 0 bases, the J end lost 4 bases, and 9 bases lay between the germline ends. The germline V gene encodes CDR1 MNHEY and CDR2 SVGAGI. The CDR3 sequence is 14 residues long. The DNA for the CDR3 is TGTGCCAGCAGTTACTCGGGGGCATCCTATGGCTACACCTTC. This encodes CASSYSGASYGYTF.

The chain carries TRBV30 and TRBJ2-1; TRBD2 is a possible D gene (5 bases). Trimming shortened V by 3 bases and J by 3 bases, and 24 bases separated the two germline ends. The CDR3 consists of 18 residues. Germline CDR1 and CDR2: GTSNPN and SVGIG (reference sequence). The chain's CDR3 is CAWRPFGGPAVRYNEQFF. CDR3 DNA sequence: TGTGCCTGGAGGCCCTTTGGTGGTCCAGCGGTCCGCTACAATGAGCAGTTCTTC.

There are a few counts of this clone. The rearrangement joins TRBV2 to TRBJ1-1; TRBD1 aligns across 8 bases. Losses at the gene ends were 2 bases for V and 2 bases for J; bases not matched to a gene: 7. CDR3 length: 16 amino acids. Per germline, CDR1 SNHLY and CDR2 FYNNEI. In DNA, the CDR3 is TGTGCCAGCAGTGAATCCAGGACAGGGTCTAACACTGAAGCTTTCTTT. Translation gives CASSESRTGSNTEAFF.

The rearrangement links TRBV9 to TRBJ2-4, with 10 bases aligning to TRBD1. CDR3 length equals 17 residues. The V and J ends lost 3 bases and 0 bases, in that order; junction bases with no gene match: 6. The germline CDR1 and CDR2 sequences are SGDLS and YYNGEE. CDR3 coding DNA: TGTGCCAGCAGCGGCCGGGACAGGGGACTAGCCAAAAACATTCAGTACTTC. Translated: CASSGRDRGLAKNIQYF. Variable domain in full (rest from reference TRBV9 and TRBJ2-4): DSGVTQTPKHLITATGQRVTLRCSPRSGDLSVYWYQQSLDQGLQFLIQYYNGEERAKGNILERFSAQQFPDLHSELNLSSLELGDSALYFCASSGRDRGLAKNIQYFGAGTRLSVL.

The V call is TRBV19, the J call TRBJ2-1; unclear D gene. V lost 1 base and J 0 bases, leaving 4 bases between the germline ends. The CDR3 sequence is 14 residues long. The germline V gene has CDR1 LNHDA and CDR2 SQIVND (reference sequence). The CDR3: CASSIAVSYNEQFF. The CDR3 coding sequence is TGTGCCAGTAGTATAGCGGTCTCCTACAATGAGCAGTTCTTC.

V gene TRBV10-3 combines with J gene TRBJ2-7, with 12 bases identical to TRBD1. Germline CDR1 reads ENHRY; CDR2 reads SYGVKD. This CDR3 spans 15 amino acids. J gave up 6 bases and V 7 bases, and 10 bases lay outside the gene matches. CDR3: CAITPTGTGGGEQYF. The CDR3 DNA reads as TGTGCCATCACGCCCACGGGGACAGGGGGCGGCGAGCAGTACTTC.

The V and J genes are TRBV3-1 (or the pseudogene TRBV3-2) and TRBJ1-2, with TRBD1 matching over 9 bases. CDR1 is LGHDT and CDR2 is YNNKEL in the germline V gene (reference sequence). The ends lost 4 bases at V and 4 bases at J; junction bases unmatched: 4. The CDR3 length is 14 residues. CDR3 residues: CASSPGTGTYGYTF. CDR3 in DNA: TGTGCCAGCAGCCCAGGGACAGGGACCTATGGCTACACCTTC.

This sequence joins TRBV11-2 and TRBJ1-3; no clear D gene. V lost 1 base and J lost 4, with 11 bases in between. Looked up from germline, CDR1 is SGHAT and CDR2 is FQNNGV. The CDR3 has 15 residues. In DNA form, the CDR3 reads TGTGCCAGCAGCTTAGGCTCGGGGTGGGGAAACACCATATATTTT. It yields the protein CASSLGSGWGNTIYF.

This clone was observed once. This chain uses TRBV5-6 with TRBJ2-2; D ambiguous. V shed 4 bases and J shed 2 bases, with 9 bases lying between them. Germline-derived CDR1 and CDR2 are SGHDT and YYEEEE. CDR3 length: 14 amino acids. The DNA for the CDR3 is TGTGCCAGCAGCAGTACGGTAAACACCGGGGAGCTGTTTTTT. Translation: CASSSTVNTGELFF.

The chain couples TRBV6-5 to TRBJ2-5; TRBD2 matches at 10 bases. V lost 6 bases, J lost 4 bases, and 5 bases stayed unmatched. The CDR3 totals 14 residues. Germline V gene lookup returns CDR1 MNHEY and CDR2 SVGAGI. In DNA form, the CDR3 reads TGTGCCAGCAGACGAAGACTAGCGGGAGAGACCCAGTACTTC. Translation: CASRRRLAGETQYF.

The chain combines TRBV7-6 with TRBJ2-5; possibly TRBD2 for D (5 bases). V lost 0 bases to trimming and J lost 5 bases, with 13 bases between them. The CDR3 is made up of 15 amino acids. CDR1 is SGHVS and CDR2 is FNYEAQ in the germline V gene. CDR3 in amino acids: CASSLAHSSQETQYF. As DNA, the CDR3 is TGTGCCAGCAGCTTAGCGCATTCTAGCCAGGAGACCCAGTACTTC.

This clone has ten or more counts. The chain couples TRBV6-5 to TRBJ1-6; TRBD1 matches 7 bases. The germline V gene has CDR1 MNHEY and CDR2 SVGAGI. V dropped 5 bases and J dropped 7; count of bases not matched to a gene: 8. There are 15 residues in the CDR3. CDR3 protein: CASSRTTGVNSPLHF. For the CDR3, the DNA is TGTGCCAGCAGTCGAACTACAGGGGTCAATTCACCCCTCCACTTT.

The chain joins TRBV28 to TRBJ2-7; 9 bases align to TRBD1. The germline CDR1 and CDR2 sequences are MDHEN and SYDVKM. Unmatched junction bases numbered 3, after V lost 11 bases and J lost 1 base. There are 12 residues in the CDR3. CDR3 bases: TGTGCCGGACAGGGGAAGTCCTACGAGCAGTACTTC. It codes for CAGQGKSYEQYF. The complete variable domain, with remaining parts taken from reference TRBV28 and TRBJ2-7, reads DVKVTQSSRYLVKRTGEKVFLECVQDMDHENMFWYRQDPGLGLRLIYFSYDVKMKEKGDIPEGYSVSREKKERFSLILESASTNQTSMYLCAGQGKSYEQYFGPGTRLTVT.

The chain joins TRBV25-1 to TRBJ1-5; 8 bases map to TRBD1. Germline loops: CDR1 MGHDK, CDR2 SYGVNS. The length of the CDR3 is 14 residues. V lost 6 bases to trimming and J lost 4 bases; unmatched junction nucleotides: 5. The CDR3 here is CASSQGAENQPQHF. In DNA, the CDR3 is TGTGCCAGCAGCCAGGGGGCCGAGAATCAGCCCCAGCATTTT.

The chain combines TRBV6-5 with TRBJ1-3; tentative D call: TRBD1 (5 bases). Germline V gene data show CDR1 as MNHEY and CDR2 as SVGAGI. The CDR3 has 15 amino acids. The V end was cut by 8 bases, the J end by 0 bases, with 14 bases between. The CDR3 bases are TGTGCCAGCTGCCTCGACAGAGACTCTGGAAACACCATATATTTT. This encodes CASCLDRDSGNTIYF.

This clone has only one observation. In DNA, the CDR3 is TGTGCCAGCAGTCCTCGGGTTGGCAGCACAGATACGCAGTATTTT. Amino acids: CASSPRVGSTDTQYF. This chain uses TRBV7-8 with TRBJ2-3; D gene uncertain. The CDR3 is made up of 15 amino acids. In germline, CDR1 is SGHVS, CDR2 FQNEAQ. Trimming shortened V by 6 bases and J by 0 bases, and 13 bases separated the two germline ends.